The rows below give T cell receptor beta chains drawn from one sample of a study of persistence of HIV-infected CD4 T cells. Some clones are missing from TCRdb's copy, which holds only in-frame ones; the method was immunoSEQ multiplex PCR. This repertoire shows 40,000 to 50,000 clones, about 80% found once; its top ten account for 2.5% to 3.5%. These receptors lack a known antigen. Sequencing used CD4+ T cells sorted from PBMCs after roughly 18-hour stimulation, obtained from a patient who received antiretroviral therapy. The receptors were sampled from an adult man with HIV who was CMV-seropositive. The CDR3 runs from the conserved cysteine through the conserved F or W. Fields, in order: CDR3 length, clone size, D gene, V gene, J gene, CDR3 DNA, CDR3 protein. The D gene is left open where the match is weak. Some rows have no size entry. The others give once, few or many, or a class for an expanded clone.

14,-,-,TRBV19,TRBJ2-3,TGTGCCAGTAGTACAGGGCCAAGCACAGATACGCAGTATTTT,CASSTGPSTDTQYF
14,-,-,TRBV9,TRBJ2-1,TGTGCCAGCAGCGTAGTGTACAGCTACAATGAGCAGTTCTTC,CASSVVYSYNEQFF
11,-,-,TRBV20-1,TRBJ2-7,TGCAGTGCTGTAAGAGACAGGGAGGCGTACTTC,CSAVRDREAYF
15,-,TRBD1,TRBV28,TRBJ1-1,TGTGCCAGCAGTGCCCCGACAGGGGTGGGAACTGAAGCTTTCTTT,CASSAPTGVGTEAFF
11,-,-,TRBV6-5,TRBJ2-3,TGTGCCAGCAGTCTCGGGGATACGCAGTATTTT,CASSLGDTQYF
15,-,-,TRBV7-9,TRBJ2-7,TGTGCCAGCAGCCCCCAAGGGGGTCTATCCTACGAGCAGTACTTC,CASSPQGGLSYEQYF
18,-,-,TRBV4-1,TRBJ1-1,TGCGCCAGCAGCCAAGATCTTGCTGCCCTATCCATGAACACTGAAGCTTTCTTT,CASSQDLAALSMNTEAFF
12,-,-,TRBV29-1,TRBJ2-3,TGCAGCGTTCGCGGGGGCACAGATACGCAGTATTTT,CSVRGGTDTQYF
13,-,TRBD1,TRBV30,TRBJ1-1,TGTGCCTGGTCCAGACAGGGCGTAGCTGAAGCTTTCTTT,CAWSRQGVAEAFF
14,-,TRBD1,TRBV6-6,TRBJ1-6,TGTGCCAGCAGACCCGGGACAGGGAGTTCACCCCTCCACTTT,CASRPGTGSSPLHF
16,-,TRBD2,TRBV19,TRBJ2-5,TGTGCCAGTAGTATAGGACTAGCGGGAGGGCAAGAGACCCAGTACTTC,CASSIGLAGGQETQYF
12,-,-,TRBV6-2/TRBV6-3,TRBJ1-1,TGTGCCAGCAGTGAGCCGAGGACACCCGCTTTCTTT,CASSEPRTPAFF
12,-,-,TRBV19,TRBJ1-2,TGTGCCAGTAGTATAGGGAGCCCGCGCTACACCTTC,CASSIGSPRYTF
14,-,-,TRBV19,TRBJ1-5,TGTGCCAGTAGTATCAACAGGGCACGTCAGCCCCAGCATTTT,CASSINRARQPQHF
14,few,-,TRBV7-9,TRBJ1-2,TGTGCCAGCAGCTTAGCGGGAGTAAACTATGGCTACACCTTC,CASSLAGVNYGYTF
15,-,-,TRBV14,TRBJ2-3,TGTGCCAGCAGCTTCGGGACTTTTTACACAGATACGCAGTATTTT,CASSFGTFYTDTQYF
14,-,-,TRBV5-1,TRBJ2-7,TGCGCCAGCAGCTTGGCCGACAAATCCTACGAGCAGTACTTC,CASSLADKSYEQYF
14,-,-,TRBV4-1,TRBJ1-2,TGCGCCAGCAGCCAAGCTAAAGGGATCTATGGCTACACCTTC,CASSQAKGIYGYTF
15,-,-,TRBV9,TRBJ2-7,TGTGCCAGCAGCGTAGAGGGACGGGGGACCTACGAGCAGTACTTC,CASSVEGRGTYEQYF
15,-,TRBD1,TRBV3-1/TRBV3-2,TRBJ1-5,TGTGCCAGCAGCCAAGGATGGACAGGGGTCCAGCCCCAGCATTTT,CASSQGWTGVQPQHF
12,-,TRBD1,TRBV10-3,TRBJ1-2,TGTGCCACCAGGACAGGGGAGACTGGCTACACCTTC,CATRTGETGYTF
15,-,TRBD2,TRBV30,TRBJ2-1,TGTGCCTGGAGTGTCTCGAGCGGGGGGGCCTATGAGCAGTTCTTC,CAWSVSSGGAYEQFF
15,-,TRBD1,TRBV10-2,TRBJ1-2,TGCGCCAGCAGTGAGCAGGGACAGGGGATTGTTGGCTACACCTTC,CASSEQGQGIVGYTF
16,-,TRBD1,TRBV10-2,TRBJ2-6,TGCGCCAGCGCTTCGACAGGGAAATCTGGGGCCAACGTCCTGACTTTC,CASASTGKSGANVLTF
13,-,-,TRBV6-6,TRBJ2-6,TGTGCCAGCCTCAAGACTGGGGCCAACGTCCTGACTTTC,CASLKTGANVLTF
15,-,TRBD1,TRBV18,TRBJ2-2,TGTGCCAGCTCACCAGGGACAGGAAACACCGGGGAGCTGTTTTTT,CASSPGTGNTGELFF
13,-,-,TRBV7-2,TRBJ2-6,TGTGCCAGCAGCACTCTGGGGGCCAACGTCCTGACTTTC,CASSTLGANVLTF
16,-,TRBD1,TRBV4-2,TRBJ2-4,TGTGCCAGCAGCCAGGAAGGGACAGGGGGCAGGAACATTCAGTACTTC,CASSQEGTGGRNIQYF
13,-,-,TRBV29-1,TRBJ2-7,TGCAGCGTTTTGCCTGTCGGCAGAGGAGAGCAGTACTTC,CSVLPVGRGEQYF
14,-,-,TRBV19,TRBJ2-1,TGTGCCAGTATGATGCGGGGTTCCTACAATGAGCAGTTCTTC,CASMMRGSYNEQFF
15,-,-,TRBV18,TRBJ1-2,TGTGCCAGCTCACCGTCCGGGACTCCTAACTATGGCTACACCTTC,CASSPSGTPNYGYTF